Listed below are T cell receptor beta chains from one sample, sequenced in a study of response to subunit inactivated influenza vaccine. From the RT-PCR reads, TCRdb called clonotypes with MiXCR, one entry per CDR3 protein. Among under 950,000 distinct CDR3 sequences listed, around 20% were seen once. The source was PBMCs from blood, collected roughly 5 days after vaccination. These receptors all come from a man aged 50 to 59 who received an inactivated influenza vaccine. The CDR3 runs from the conserved cysteine through the conserved F or W. The order of the fields is clone size, D gene, V gene, J gene, CDR3 protein, CDR3 DNA. The D gene is left open where the match is weak. A clone size is listed for some rows: how often the clone was seen (once, few, many), or a class if it is expanded.

.	TRBD1	TRBV6-6	TRBJ2-1	CASSYTTGGQFF	TGTGCCAGCAGTTACACGACAGGGGGACAGTTCTTC
many	.	TRBV5-1	TRBJ2-7	CASSRDNSYEQYF	TGCGCCAGCAGCAGGGACAACTCCTACGAGCAGTACTTC
many	.	TRBV20-1	TRBJ2-5	CSARRWTISLETQYF	TGCAGTGCTAGACGATGGACTATCTCTCTGGAGACCCAGTACTTC
.	.	TRBV4-1	TRBJ1-5	CASSPTSPGGYAQPQHF	TGCGCCAGCAGCCCAACCTCGCCGGGGGGGTATGCTCAGCCCCAGCATTTT
.	.	TRBV9	TRBJ2-1	CASSVGGQGPYNEQFF	TGTGCCAGCAGCGTAGGGGGTCAGGGACCCTACAATGAGCAGTTCTTC
.	.	TRBV7-2	TRBJ2-7	CASSPISQLLRGARQYF	TGTGCCAGCAGCCCTATTTCACAACTTCTACGGGGGGCCAGGCAGTACTTC
.	.	TRBV6-5	TRBJ1-6	CASSYSPGTNSPLHF	TGTGCCAGCAGTTACTCGCCAGGGACCAATTCACCCCTCCACTTT
few	TRBD2	TRBV24-1	TRBJ2-5	CATSDLAGEETQYF	TGTGCCACCAGTGATTTAGCGGGAGAAGAGACCCAGTACTTC
.	.	TRBV20-1	TRBJ2-1	CSAREDNRNNEQFF	TGCAGTGCTAGAGAGGACAACCGAAACAATGAGCAGTTCTTC
.	TRBD1	TRBV3-1	TRBJ2-1	CASSQASGTGSFF	TGTGCCAGCAGCCAGGCCTCCGGGACAGGGTCGTTCTTC
.	TRBD1	TRBV20-1	TRBJ1-3	CSAESGTGALSSGNTIYF	TGCAGCGCTGAATCCGGGACAGGGGCCCTTTCCTCTGGAAACACCATATATTTT
.	TRBD1	TRBV5-8	TRBJ1-6	CASSLRQGAISPLHF	TGTGCCAGCAGCTTGAGGCAGGGGGCAATTTCACCCCTCCACTTT
.	.	TRBV7-2	TRBJ2-2	CASSSGLPSGELFF	TGTGCCAGCAGCTCCGGACTTCCGTCCGGGGAGCTGTTTTTT
many	TRBD1	TRBV29-1	TRBJ2-7	CSAMDRESYEQYF	TGCAGCGCCATGGACAGGGAATCCTACGAGCAGTACTTC
.	TRBD2	TRBV20-1	TRBJ2-3	CSARGYGTSGSRADTQYF	TGCAGTGCTAGAGGATACGGGACTAGCGGGAGTAGGGCAGATACGCAGTATTTT
few	.	TRBV7-2	TRBJ2-7	CASRVLGGVSYEQYF	TGTGCCAGCAGAGTACTAGGAGGTGTCTCCTACGAGCAGTACTTC
many	TRBD2	TRBV12-3/TRBV12-4	TRBJ2-1	CASSIRLARHNEQFF	TGTGCCAGCAGCATTCGACTAGCGAGACACAATGAGCAGTTCTTC
.	TRBD2	TRBV7-9	TRBJ2-1	CASSSGTSGENEQFF	TGTGCCAGCAGCTCCGGGACTAGCGGGGAGAATGAGCAGTTCTTC
many	.	TRBV7-9	TRBJ1-5	CASSLGVGQPQHF	TGTGCCAGCAGCTTAGGAGTTGGTCAGCCCCAGCATTTT
.	.	TRBV7-3	TRBJ1-1	CASRDLMNTEAFF	TGTGCCAGCCGGGACCTCATGAACACTGAAGCTTTCTTT
few	TRBD1	TRBV9	TRBJ2-5	CASSVAGQGSEETQYF	TGTGCCAGCAGCGTAGCAGGACAGGGGTCGGAGGAGACCCAGTACTTC
.	.	TRBV9	TRBJ2-1	CASSVGLGPNEQFF	TGTGCCAGCAGCGTAGGATTAGGGCCGAATGAGCAGTTCTTC
.	TRBD2	TRBV12-3/TRBV12-4	TRBJ2-6	CASSFIGLAESSGANVLTF	TGTGCCAGCAGTTTTATCGGACTAGCGGAGAGCTCTGGGGCCAACGTCCTGACTTTC
few	TRBD1	TRBV7-2	TRBJ1-2	CASSLILGQGFAYGYTF	TGTGCCAGCAGCTTAATCCTCGGACAGGGTTTTGCCTATGGCTACACCTTC
.	TRBD2	TRBV5-1	TRBJ2-1	CASNPGTSGRASYNEQFF	TGCGCCAGCAACCCCGGGACTAGCGGGAGGGCAAGTTACAATGAGCAGTTCTTC
.	TRBD2	TRBV28	TRBJ2-7	CASSQLQGLVFYEQYF	TGTGCCAGCAGCCAGCTGCAGGGACTAGTTTTCTACGAGCAGTACTTC
many	TRBD2	TRBV7-3	TRBJ2-1	CASSLGLAGSYNEQFF	TGTGCCAGCAGCTTAGGACTAGCGGGGTCCTACAATGAGCAGTTCTTC
.	.	TRBV5-4	TRBJ2-4	CASSLAGDHLNIQYF	TGTGCCAGCAGCTTGGCCGGGGACCACCTAAACATTCAGTACTTC
.	TRBD2	TRBV29-1	TRBJ2-1	CSVEDSASGKYNEQFF	TGCAGCGTTGAAGATTCGGCTAGCGGGAAATACAATGAGCAGTTCTTC
.	TRBD1	TRBV20-1	TRBJ2-7	CSARTGGGQYEQYF	TGCAGTGCGAGGACAGGGGGCGGACAATACGAGCAGTACTTC
.	.	TRBV7-8	TRBJ2-1	CASSLIGSGMRNEQFF	TGTGCCAGCAGCTTAATTGGGTCAGGGATGCGTAATGAGCAGTTCTTC
.	.	TRBV2	TRBJ2-2	CASSEEYLELFF	TGTGCCAGCAGTGAAGAGTACCTCGAGCTGTTTTTT
few	TRBD2	TRBV18	TRBJ2-3	CASSSLAGDTDTQYF	TGTGCCAGCTCATCCCTAGCGGGGGACACAGATACGCAGTATTTT
.	TRBD2	TRBV6-2/TRBV6-3	TRBJ2-7	CASSYSVVAGSYEQYF	TGTGCCAGCAGTTACTCGGTGGTAGCGGGGTCCTACGAGCAGTACTTC
few	.	TRBV25-1	TRBJ2-3	CASSVRAGIDTQYF	TGTGCCAGCAGTGTTAGGGCGGGAATAGATACGCAGTATTTT
few	TRBD1	TRBV2	TRBJ2-7	CASSDPRTGGSYEQYF	TGTGCCAGCAGTGATCCACGGACAGGGGGTTCCTACGAGCAGTACTTC
.	.	TRBV24-1	TRBJ2-1	CATSDVLDYNEQFF	TGTGCCACCAGTGATGTGCTGGATTACAATGAGCAGTTCTTC
few	.	TRBV7-9	TRBJ2-1	CASSFSISSYNEQFF	TGTGCCAGCAGCTTCTCGATCAGCTCCTACAATGAGCAGTTCTTC